The 13 T cell receptor beta chains presented below share a single source sample, sequenced in a study of blood T cell repertoires in COVID-19. The method was immunoSEQ multiplex PCR; TCRdb's version includes in-frame clones alone and lacks a portion of them. The data show about 190,000 clones, with 88% seen just once and 4.4% held by the top ten. Sequenced material: peripheral blood. The source of these receptors is a human donor in a cohort sampled during active COVID-19.

The chain joins TRBV9 to TRBJ1-4; D remains ambiguous. Trimming pared 3 bases from V and 8 bases from J, leaving 8 bases between. Germline V gives CDR1 SGDLS, CDR2 YYNGEE. The length of the CDR3 is 12 residues. This CDR3 is CASSETGEKLFF. The CDR3, as DNA: TGTGCCAGCAGCGAGACGGGAGAAAAACTGTTTTTT. Looking up the rest from reference TRBV9 and TRBJ1-4 gives the full variable domain: DSGVTQTPKHLITATGQRVTLRCSPRSGDLSVYWYQQSLDQGLQFLIQYYNGEERAKGNILERFSAQQFPDLHSELNLSSLELGDSALYFCASSETGEKLFFGSGTQLSVL.

In nucleotides, the CDR3 is TGCGCCAGCAGACTGCGGCCGGGACAGGAGAACACTGAAGCTTTCTTT. This sequence encodes CASRLRPGQENTEAFF. V usage is TRBV4-1 and J usage is TRBJ1-1, with 8 bases that match TRBD1. The V and J ends lost 6 bases and 1 base, in that order; junction bases with no gene match: 10. This CDR3 has 16 amino acids. In germline, CDR1 is MGHRA, CDR2 YSYEKL.

The V gene is TRBV7-8, the J gene TRBJ2-5; possible D gene TRBD2, 6 bases. Germline loops: CDR1 SGHVS, CDR2 FQNEAQ. Trimming took off 5 bases at V and 4 bases at J, with 20 bases between the two ends. This CDR3 contains 16 residues. The CDR3, as DNA: TGTGCCAGCAGCACGTTGCCTGGCGGGACTGGAGAGACCCAGTACTTC. Translation gives CASSTLPGGTGETQYF.

V is TRBV7-6 and J is TRBJ2-3; 9 nucleotides match TRBD2. Looked up from germline, CDR1 is SGHVS and CDR2 is FNYEAQ. The CDR3 length is 18 residues. The V gene end was trimmed by 1 base and the J gene end by 1 base; junction bases not matched to a gene: 9. The CDR3 here is CASSLGAGASGGTDTQYF. Here the CDR3 DNA reads TGTGCCAGCAGCTTAGGCGCCGGGGCTAGCGGGGGCACAGATACGCAGTATTTT.

The table lists this clone with a count of one. The chain has TRBV27 and TRBJ2-1; D possibly corresponds to TRBD2 (7 bases). The germline V gene encodes CDR1 MNHEY and CDR2 SMNVEV (reference sequence). V was pared by 6 bases and J by 1 base, with 10 bases between. The CDR3 is 14 residues long. The CDR3 sequence: CASRGGGSYNEQFF. As DNA, the CDR3 is TGTGCCAGCAGAGGGGGGGGGTCCTACAATGAGCAGTTCTTC.

V and J are TRBV21-1 and TRBJ2-1; no DNA check was done on the table's D call, TRBD2. TRBV21-1 is deemed a pseudogene. This CDR3 contains 16 residues. CDR3 sequence (DNA): TGTGCCAGCAGCACTCCTAGCGGGGGGGCCGACAATGAGCAGTTCTTC. Its protein is CASSTPSGGADNEQFF.

This chain links TRBV7-9 with TRBJ2-7; perhaps TRBD2 as D (5 bases). Germline values: CDR1 SEHNR, CDR2 FQNEAQ (reference sequence). There are 16 residues in the CDR3. Trimming removed 1 base at V and 2 bases at J, with 15 bases between. The chain's CDR3 is CASSLDATAVAYEQYF. The CDR3 DNA is TGTGCCAGCAGCTTAGACGCTACAGCGGTTGCCTACGAGCAGTACTTC.

The genes are TRBV7-9 and TRBJ2-7; TRBD2 aligns across 15 bases. The junction had 5 bases not matched to a gene; V was cut back by 0 bases and J by 5 bases. This CDR3 has 17 amino acids. Germline loops: CDR1 SEHNR, CDR2 FQNEAQ (reference sequence). The CDR3 loop reads CASSLALGTSGRNEQYF. CDR3 bases: TGTGCCAGCAGCTTAGCCCTCGGGACTAGCGGGAGGAACGAGCAGTACTTC.

J is TRBJ2-7 and V is TRBV7-8; 7 bases fit TRBD2. V lost 2 bases, J lost 2 bases, and 3 bases stayed unmatched. From germline, CDR1 is SGHVS and CDR2 FQNEAQ. This CDR3 region has 14 residues. CDR3 nucleotide sequence: TGTGCCAGCAGCTTACTAGCGGTTGCCTACGAGCAGTACTTC. Translation gives CASSLLAVAYEQYF.

This chain joins TRBV5-5 and TRBJ2-2; 11 bases fit TRBD2. V was clipped by 5 bases and J by 4 bases; unmatched bases: 13. The CDR3 is made up of 18 amino acids. The germline V gene has CDR1 SGHKS and CDR2 YYEKEE (reference sequence). Here the CDR3 DNA reads TGTGCCAGCAGACCCGGGACTAGCGGTTCTCGGCGCACCGGGGAGCTGTTTTTT. Its protein product is CASRPGTSGSRRTGELFF. Using reference TRBV5-5 and TRBJ2-2 for the parts outside the CDR3, the full variable domain is DAGVTQSPTHLIKTRGQQVTLRCSPISGHKSVSWYQQVLGQGPQFIFQYYEKEERGRGNFPDRFSARQFPNYSSELNVNALLLGDSALYLCASRPGTSGSRRTGELFFGEGSRLTVL.

The rearrangement uses TRBV7-2 and TRBJ2-3; perhaps TRBD1 as D (5 bases). V dropped 1 base and J dropped 4 bases, with 6 bases sitting between them. Germline V gene data show CDR1 as SGHTA and CDR2 as FQGNSA. This CDR3 is built from 13 residues. The CDR3 region is CASSLVGADTQYF. The DNA of the CDR3 is TGTGCCAGCAGCTTAGTAGGGGCAGATACGCAGTATTTT.

This clone was seen ten or more times. The sample has other DNA sequences that encode this CDR3 too. This chain links TRBV5-4 with TRBJ1-2, with D uncertain. The germline V and J ends were trimmed by 3 bases and 4 bases, with 7 bases remaining between them. This CDR3 is built from 12 residues. Germline CDR1 is SGHNT and CDR2 is YYREEE (reference sequence). Written as DNA, the CDR3 is TGTGCCAGCAGCTCAGACTCCTATGGCTACACCTTC. Protein product: CASSSDSYGYTF.

On this clone itself: The same CDR3 can be traced to other DNA sequences in this sample. Here the CDR3 reads CASSLRGSTDTQYF. CDR3 bases: TGTGCCAGCAGCTTGCGGGGGAGCACAGATACGCAGTATTTT. The chain links TRBV7-9 to TRBJ2-3; 7 bases agree with TRBD2. The CDR3 runs 14 residues. The J segment lost 0 bases and the V segment lost 3 bases, leaving 0 bases of the junction unmatched. Per germline, CDR1 SEHNR and CDR2 FQNEAQ (reference sequence).